What follows are 21 T cell receptor beta chains derived from one specimen sequenced in a study of cytomegalovirus exposure and HLA in healthy donors. PCR employed 60 Vbeta and 13 Jbeta primers. Only in-frame clones appear in the TCRdb table, and some are missing; sequencing was by immunoSEQ multiplex PCR. The sample contains tens of thousands of clones, 74% of which appear only once. Source material: PBMCs. These receptors originate from a woman younger than 45 in good health and CMV-seropositive.

In this sample, this clone turned up once. The CDR3 region is CASSSHARQQGSYEQYF. The DNA for the CDR3 is TGTGCCAGCAGTTCTCACGCCAGACAGCAGGGCTCATACGAGCAGTACTTC. This chain uses TRBV28 with TRBJ2-7; D possibly corresponds to TRBD1 (5 bases). V was clipped by 4 bases and J by 4 bases, with 23 bases between them. CDR1 is MDHEN and CDR2 is SYDVKM in the germline V gene. This CDR3 comprises 17 residues. Variable domain in full (rest from reference TRBV28 and TRBJ2-7): DVKVTQSSRYLVKRTGEKVFLECVQDMDHENMFWYRQDPGLGLRLIYFSYDVKMKEKGDIPEGYSVSREKKERFSLILESASTNQTSMYLCASSSHARQQGSYEQYFGPGTRLTVT.

The chain is built from TRBV28 and TRBJ1-4; D not resolved. This CDR3 is built from 15 residues. Trimming stripped 6 bases from V and 5 bases from J, with 16 bases between. Germline V lookup: CDR1 MDHEN, CDR2 SYDVKM. CDR3 in amino acids: CASSPPRSKNEKLFF. The CDR3 nucleotides read TGTGCCAGCAGCCCCCCCCGGAGTAAGAATGAAAAACTGTTTTTT. Full variable domain (rest looked up from reference TRBV28 and TRBJ1-4): DVKVTQSSRYLVKRTGEKVFLECVQDMDHENMFWYRQDPGLGLRLIYFSYDVKMKEKGDIPEGYSVSREKKERFSLILESASTNQTSMYLCASSPPRSKNEKLFFGSGTQLSVL.

The chain is built from TRBV5-4 and TRBJ1-5, with TRBD1 identical over 7 bases. This CDR3 spans 14 amino acids. The V and J ends lost 3 bases and 5 bases, in that order; junction bases with no gene match: 5. The germline CDR1 and CDR2 sequences are SGHNT and YYREEE (reference sequence). The CDR3 sequence: CASSSGQSDQPQHF. The CDR3 DNA is TGTGCCAGCAGCTCGGGACAGAGCGATCAGCCCCAGCATTTT.

The chain couples TRBV19 to TRBJ1-2; TRBD1 might be the D (5 bases). The CDR3 has 15 residues. V was shortened by 9 bases and J by 3 bases, with 20 bases between the two germline ends. Germline CDR1 reads LNHDA; CDR2 reads SQIVND (reference sequence). CDR3 bases: TGTGCCAGGAAGGCCCAGGGTTTATGGGACTATGGCTACACCTTC. The encoded protein is CARKAQGLWDYGYTF.

The chain joins TRBV4-3 to TRBJ2-3; 8 bases fit TRBD2. In germline, CDR1 is LGHNA, CDR2 YSLEER. This CDR3 is built from 15 residues. V shed 7 bases, J shed 0 bases, and the junction held 6 bases outside the gene matches. The DNA for the CDR3 is TGCGCCAGCAAGCGGGGGCTAGCGAGCACAGATACGCAGTATTTT. This encodes CASKRGLASTDTQYF.

This chain links TRBV6-5 with TRBJ2-5; 7 bases map to TRBD1. The junction had 8 bases not matched to a gene; V was cut back by 8 bases and J by 2 bases. The CDR3 length is 14 residues. Germline V gene lookup returns CDR1 MNHEY and CDR2 SVGAGI. The CDR3 sequence is CASLFGQEQETQYF. In DNA, the CDR3 is TGTGCCAGCCTTTTCGGACAGGAACAAGAGACCCAGTACTTC.

This clone occurred a few times. The V gene is TRBV29-1, the J gene TRBJ2-7, with TRBD2 matching over 14 bases. This CDR3 spans 15 amino acids. The V and J ends lost 6 bases and 6 bases, in that order; junction bases with no gene match: 10. Germline CDR1 and CDR2: SQVTM and ANQGSEA. This chain's CDR3 is CSVQRGTSGSGEQYF. CDR3 nucleotide sequence: TGCAGCGTCCAACGAGGGACTAGCGGGAGTGGCGAGCAGTACTTC.

The rearrangement joins TRBV7-9 to TRBJ1-1, with D tentatively TRBD1 (6 bases). Trimming pared 5 bases from V and 8 bases from J, leaving 9 bases between. The CDR3 is 11 amino acids. Germline V gene data show CDR1 as SEHNR and CDR2 as FQNEAQ (reference sequence). CDR3 sequence reads: CASSRGTEAFF. The CDR3, as DNA: TGTGCCAGCAGCCGAGGGACAGAAGCTTTCTTT.

V gene TRBV4-3 combines with J gene TRBJ2-1; 10 bases are a match to TRBD1. V shed 5 bases, J shed 5 bases, and the junction held 6 bases outside the gene matches. Germline V CDR1 and CDR2: LGHNA, YSLEER. This CDR3 contains 15 residues. Here the CDR3 reads CASSNRDRGHNEQFF. The CDR3 DNA is TGCGCCAGCAGCAACCGGGACAGGGGCCACAATGAGCAGTTCTTC.

This chain connects TRBV6-5 to TRBJ2-7; 7 nucleotides agree with TRBD1. The ends lost 5 bases at V and 5 bases at J; junction bases unmatched: 6. Germline CDR1 MNHEY, CDR2 SVGAGI. This CDR3 is built from 13 residues. DNA of the CDR3: TGTGCCAGCAGTCGACAGGGCCCCAACGAGCAGTACTTC. Translated, it gives CASSRQGPNEQYF.

J is TRBJ1-2 and V is TRBV30; D possibly corresponds to TRBD1 (5 bases). Germline V gene sequence: CDR1 GTSNPN, CDR2 SVGIG (reference sequence). The CDR3 spans 13 residues. V shed 5 bases and J shed 8 bases, with 18 bases lying between them. The DNA of the CDR3 is TGTGCCTGGGCCGGAGGGGCCCCTATGGGCTACACCTTC. It yields the protein CAWAGGAPMGYTF.

This sequence joins TRBV25-1 and TRBJ1-1, with 7 bases lining up with TRBD1. CDR1 and CDR2 (germline): MGHDK, SYGVNS. J gave up 2 bases and V 6 bases, and 6 bases lay outside the gene matches. There are 14 residues in the CDR3. The CDR3 DNA is TGTGCCAGCAGCGTGGCAGGGGGTAACACTGAAGCTTTCTTT. This sequence encodes CASSVAGGNTEAFF.

At least ten counts were recorded for this clone. The V gene is TRBV29-1, the J gene TRBJ1-1; D call uncertain. The germline gives CDR1 SQVTM, CDR2 ANQGSEA. The CDR3 contains 12 residues. V was trimmed by 6 bases and J by 7 bases, leaving 15 bases between them. CDR3 in amino acids: CSVTGLGDEAFF. DNA of the CDR3: TGCAGCGTCACCGGACTAGGCGATGAAGCTTTCTTT.

The chain uses TRBV28 and TRBJ1-2, with D perhaps matching TRBD1 (6 bases). Trimming shortened V by 6 bases and J by 4 bases, and 18 bases separated the two germline ends. This CDR3 region has 15 residues. Germline V gives CDR1 MDHEN, CDR2 SYDVKM. The CDR3 protein is CASRGGWGGGYGYTF. Here the CDR3 DNA reads TGTGCCAGCAGGGGGGGCTGGGGGGGAGGCTATGGCTACACCTTC.

This chain connects TRBV4-2 to TRBJ2-1, with TRBD1 as a possible D gene (7 bases). V was cut by 4 bases and J by 4 bases, with 17 bases left in between. CDR1 and CDR2 from the germline V gene are LGHNA and YNFKEQ. The CDR3 loop spans 16 amino acids. CDR3 residues: CASSLQPQGTYNEQFF. The CDR3 DNA sequence: TGTGCCAGCAGCCTTCAACCACAGGGGACTTACAATGAGCAGTTCTTC.

The chain combines TRBV12-5 with TRBJ2-2; 7 nucleotides align to TRBD2. This CDR3 is built from 14 residues. CDR1 is LGHNT and CDR2 is FRNRAP in the germline V gene. Trimming removed 8 bases from V and 5 bases from J; junction bases left unmatched: 8. The CDR3 protein is CASMAGERTGELFF. In DNA, the CDR3 is TGTGCTAGTATGGCGGGAGAAAGGACCGGGGAGCTGTTTTTT.

The V gene is TRBV30, the J gene TRBJ2-3; possible D gene TRBD1, 6 bases. This CDR3 is 14 amino acids long. CDR1 and CDR2 from the germline V gene are GTSNPN and SVGIG (reference sequence). V lost 3 bases, J lost 1 base, and 11 bases lay in between. CDR3 region: CAWRAGARTDTQYF. The CDR3 coding sequence is TGTGCCTGGAGGGCAGGGGCCCGCACAGATACGCAGTATTTT.

The chain recombines TRBV5-5 with TRBJ1-2; D perhaps matches TRBD1 (6 bases). This CDR3 contains 13 residues. From germline, CDR1 is SGHKS and CDR2 YYEKEE (reference sequence). V was trimmed by 4 bases and J by 2 bases, leaving 9 bases between them. The CDR3 bases are TGTGCCAGCAGCCAAGACAGGAACTATGGCTACACCTTC. Its translation: CASSQDRNYGYTF. Full variable domain (outside the CDR3, taken from reference TRBV5-5 and TRBJ1-2): DAGVTQSPTHLIKTRGQQVTLRCSPISGHKSVSWYQQVLGQGPQFIFQYYEKEERGRGNFPDRFSARQFPNYSSELNVNALLLGDSALYLCASSQDRNYGYTFGSGTRLTVV.

The rearrangement uses TRBV5-4 and TRBJ2-2, with 7 bases aligning to TRBD1. The ends lost 4 bases at V and 2 bases at J; junction bases unmatched: 8. The germline CDR1 and CDR2 sequences are SGHNT and YYREEE (reference sequence). The CDR3 is made up of 16 amino acids. DNA of the CDR3: TGTGCCAGCAGCGCCTACAGGGGCCCAAACACCGGGGAGCTGTTTTTT. Translation gives CASSAYRGPNTGELFF.

This rearrangement joins TRBV6-1 to TRBJ1-3; no firm D call. The V gene's germline CDR1 is MNHNS and CDR2 SASEGT. There are 11 residues in the CDR3. Between the trimmed V and J ends, which lost 4 bases and 8 bases, there was a span of 6 bases. Here the CDR3 reads CASSVLHTIYF. The CDR3, as DNA: TGTGCCAGCAGTGTTCTACACACCATATATTTT.

The CDR3 sequence: CASSLGTGTTEAFF. Written as DNA, the CDR3 is TGCGCCAGCAGCTTGGGGACAGGGACCACTGAAGCTTTCTTT. This chain connects TRBV5-1 to TRBJ1-1; TRBD1 aligns across 8 bases. CDR3 length: 14 amino acids. Trimming at V came to 0 bases and at J to 4 bases, leaving 2 bases not matched to a gene. CDR1 is SGHRS and CDR2 is YFSETQ in the germline V gene.